This TCR beta chain was identified in a study of T cell changes during pregnancy in multiple sclerosis. CDR1 is SGHRS, CDR2 YFSETQ, per germline. V lost 7 bases and J lost 3; bases outside the gene matches: 8. The CDR3 contains 14 residues. This clone was seen once. The data were produced by immunoSEQ multiplex PCR, yet TCRdb's version contains in-frame clones alone and is incomplete. The data contain tens of thousands of clones, about nine tenths of them singletons. The receptor was isolated from a female donor with multiple sclerosis, enrolled in a pregnancy study. The sequenced sample was CD4+ T cells from peripheral blood mononuclear cells, obtained before pregnancy. The chain employs TRBV5-1 and TRBJ2-3, with TRBD1 identical over 7 bases. The CDR3 loop is CASWPGQPTDTQYF. In DNA, the CDR3 is TGCGCCAGCTGGCCGGGACAGCCGACAGATACGCAGTATTTT.